Listed below are T cell receptor beta chains from one sample, sequenced in a study of T cell repertoires in aging, cancer and after chemotherapy. TCRdb re-called the multiplex PCR reads through MiXCR, storing one row per CDR3 protein. There are several thousand distinct CDR3 sequences in the sample; 32% occur only once, and approximately 30% lies in the top ten. Material: blood. The receptors come from a human donor with a blood cancer. Both conserved end residues are trimmed from each CDR3. The D gene is left open where the match is weak.

J gene: TRBJ1-2
V gene: TRBV24-1
D gene: .
CDR3 protein: ATSVGYT

J gene: TRBJ2-7
V gene: TRBV5-4
D gene: TRBD2
CDR3 protein: ASSGGTSGRAYEQY

J gene: TRBJ2-1
V gene: TRBV27
D gene: .
CDR3 protein: ASRSTSRYNEQF

J gene: TRBJ2-1
V gene: TRBV10-3
D gene: .
CDR3 protein: ATEGGTDYNEQF

J gene: TRBJ1-6
V gene: TRBV19
D gene: TRBD1
CDR3 protein: ASSLQGANSPLH

J gene: TRBJ1-6
V gene: TRBV19
D gene: .
CDR3 protein: ASSRGTDYSPLH

J gene: TRBJ1-2
V gene: TRBV18
D gene: .
CDR3 protein: ASSPPLGVGGYT

J gene: TRBJ2-7
V gene: TRBV15
D gene: .
CDR3 protein: ATSREASSSYEQY

J gene: TRBJ2-1
V gene: TRBV7-3
D gene: TRBD1
CDR3 protein: ASSLSGTVQNEQF

J gene: TRBJ2-5
V gene: TRBV20-1
D gene: TRBD2
CDR3 protein: SAPSGGASETQY

J gene: TRBJ1-3
V gene: TRBV6-1
D gene: TRBD1
CDR3 protein: ASTGGAIGNTIY

J gene: TRBJ1-2
V gene: TRBV20-1
D gene: .
CDR3 protein: SARDSGVYGGYT

J gene: TRBJ1-4
V gene: TRBV7-9
D gene: .
CDR3 protein: ASSYSAVNEKLF

J gene: TRBJ2-7
V gene: TRBV5-5
D gene: .
CDR3 protein: ASSRFQDRDQY

J gene: TRBJ1-2
V gene: TRBV7-2
D gene: TRBD1
CDR3 protein: ASSGWTGGSYGYT

J gene: TRBJ2-7
V gene: TRBV30
D gene: .
CDR3 protein: AWSVGFGFDEQY

J gene: TRBJ1-3
V gene: TRBV18
D gene: .
CDR3 protein: ASSPLNSGNTIY

J gene: TRBJ1-5
V gene: TRBV6-5
D gene: .
CDR3 protein: ASSYAGSNQPQH

J gene: TRBJ1-3
V gene: TRBV6-5
D gene: TRBD1
CDR3 protein: ASSYDRVNGNTIY

J gene: TRBJ2-3
V gene: TRBV12-3/TRBV12-4
D gene: .
CDR3 protein: ASSSGAGVTDTQY

J gene: TRBJ2-2
V gene: TRBV5-6
D gene: .
CDR3 protein: ASSTTSTKNTGELF

J gene: TRBJ2-1
V gene: TRBV5-5
D gene: .
CDR3 protein: ASSLETVQF

J gene: TRBJ2-2
V gene: TRBV28
D gene: .
CDR3 protein: ASGQGELF

J gene: TRBJ1-1
V gene: TRBV18
D gene: .
CDR3 protein: ASSPAQVGTEAF

J gene: TRBJ2-7
V gene: TRBV6-4
D gene: TRBD1
CDR3 protein: ASSLLTGTGSYEQY

J gene: TRBJ2-7
V gene: TRBV10-1
D gene: TRBD1
CDR3 protein: ASSDRERQGSSYEQY

J gene: TRBJ2-5
V gene: TRBV12-3/TRBV12-4
D gene: .
CDR3 protein: ASSEIETQY

J gene: TRBJ2-2
V gene: TRBV6-1
D gene: TRBD1
CDR3 protein: ASRIQGIGELF

J gene: TRBJ1-2
V gene: TRBV12-3/TRBV12-4
D gene: .
CDR3 protein: ASSPRQVHYGYT

J gene: TRBJ2-2
V gene: TRBV29-1
D gene: TRBD2
CDR3 protein: SVEILAGGGELF

J gene: TRBJ1-2
V gene: TRBV4-1
D gene: TRBD1
CDR3 protein: ASSQDRTGVYGYT

J gene: TRBJ2-7
V gene: TRBV11-1
D gene: TRBD1
CDR3 protein: ASRRETGGYEQY

J gene: TRBJ2-5
V gene: TRBV19
D gene: .
CDR3 protein: ASSTGQIRETQY

J gene: TRBJ1-2
V gene: TRBV5-1
D gene: .
CDR3 protein: ASSLGPGGGYT

J gene: TRBJ2-7
V gene: TRBV6-5
D gene: .
CDR3 protein: ASSYPGQLQQY

J gene: TRBJ2-5
V gene: TRBV12-3/TRBV12-4
D gene: .
CDR3 protein: ASSLGPGRQETQY

J gene: TRBJ2-7
V gene: TRBV7-9
D gene: TRBD1
CDR3 protein: ASSQGQSSGQY

J gene: TRBJ2-4
V gene: TRBV6-5
D gene: TRBD2
CDR3 protein: ASSYSAGLEGIQY

J gene: TRBJ1-2
V gene: TRBV12-3/TRBV12-4
D gene: TRBD1
CDR3 protein: ASSEQGASYGYT

J gene: TRBJ1-5
V gene: TRBV6-2/TRBV6-3
D gene: TRBD1
CDR3 protein: ASSRGTGGTQPQH

J gene: TRBJ2-7
V gene: TRBV19
D gene: .
CDR3 protein: ASSQWNFGSYEQY

J gene: TRBJ1-3
V gene: TRBV18
D gene: .
CDR3 protein: ASSPPHGGNTIY

J gene: TRBJ1-2
V gene: TRBV11-3
D gene: TRBD1
CDR3 protein: ASSLRGQGGYT

J gene: TRBJ1-2
V gene: TRBV29-1
D gene: TRBD1
CDR3 protein: SVATGAAGYGYT

J gene: TRBJ2-3
V gene: TRBV28
D gene: .
CDR3 protein: ASPADYTDTQY

J gene: TRBJ1-3
V gene: TRBV29-1
D gene: .
CDR3 protein: SVLFTYGNTIY

J gene: TRBJ2-2
V gene: TRBV27
D gene: .
CDR3 protein: ASSPGPGELF

J gene: TRBJ1-5
V gene: TRBV5-4
D gene: .
CDR3 protein: ASSLGSNQPQH

J gene: TRBJ1-1
V gene: TRBV20-1
D gene: .
CDR3 protein: SASPWKGFMNTEAF

J gene: TRBJ1-1
V gene: TRBV12-3/TRBV12-4
D gene: .
CDR3 protein: ASSAGTPLEAF

J gene: TRBJ1-1
V gene: TRBV10-3
D gene: .
CDR3 protein: AIRGLGWEMNTEAF

J gene: TRBJ2-3
V gene: TRBV7-6
D gene: TRBD1
CDR3 protein: ASSPGQENQDTQY

J gene: TRBJ2-7
V gene: TRBV15
D gene: TRBD2
CDR3 protein: ATSRGRTSGRSEQY

J gene: TRBJ1-5
V gene: TRBV29-1
D gene: .
CDR3 protein: SVEVGPKRQH

J gene: TRBJ2-6
V gene: TRBV12-3/TRBV12-4
D gene: .
CDR3 protein: ASSLYGRGANVLT